This is a list of T cell receptor beta chains from one sample in a study of blood T cell repertoires in COVID-19. TCRdb keeps only in-frame clones here, not all; method: immunoSEQ multiplex PCR. The profile shows 70,000 or so clones, 87% of them singletons. The specimen sequenced was peripheral blood. These receptors originate from a woman aged 80 or over with acute or convalescent COVID-19. Each CDR3 is given with its conserved first and last residue. D genes are given only for firm matches. Only part of the rows carry a size: once, few, many, or a class if the clone is expanded.

J,D,V,size,DNA,CDR3
TRBJ2-7,TRBD2,TRBV5-1,-,TGCGCCAGCAGCTCGCCCGGGGGCGGGGGGATCTCCTACGAGCAGTACTTC,CASSSPGGGGISYEQYF
TRBJ1-6,-,TRBV6-1,-,TGTGCCAGCAGTGATGCTCAGGGAGGAAGGGCACCCCTCCACTTT,CASSDAQGGRAPLHF
TRBJ2-7,TRBD2,TRBV6-6,-,TGTGCCAGCAGAATTAGCGGGGGGACCTACGAGCAGTACTTC,CASRISGGTYEQYF
TRBJ2-2,TRBD2,TRBV10-1,few,TGCGCCAGCCCTGACACCGGCGGGGGGGCGAACACCGGGGAGCTGTTTTTT,CASPDTGGGANTGELFF
TRBJ1-2,-,TRBV7-2,-,TGTGCCAGCAGCTTAGATTGGCGGGATCACTATGGCTACACCTTC,CASSLDWRDHYGYTF
TRBJ1-3,TRBD1,TRBV5-1,-,TGCGCCAGCAGTCCGGACGACAGGGCGCTAGGAAACACCATATATTTT,CASSPDDRALGNTIYF
TRBJ1-1,-,TRBV6-4,-,TGTGCCAGCAGTGACGGTAGATGGACTGAAGCTTTCTTT,CASSDGRWTEAFF
TRBJ1-1,-,TRBV19,-,TGTGCCAGTAGTATTGCAACAGCTAAGATGAACACTGAAGCTTTCTTT,CASSIATAKMNTEAFF
TRBJ1-2,TRBD1,TRBV2,once,TGTGCCAGACAGGGGTCTTATGGCTACACCTTC,CARQGSYGYTF
TRBJ1-1,-,TRBV28,-,TGTGCCAGCAGGGGGAGGCCTGAAGCTTTCTTT,CASRGRPEAFF
TRBJ1-5,-,TRBV6-5,-,TGTGCCAGTCAGGGCAATCAGCCCCAGCATTTT,CASQGNQPQHF
TRBJ1-4,-,TRBV5-8,-,TGTGCCAGCAGCGGAGGGAACTTTGGTAATGAAAAACTGTTTTTT,CASSGGNFGNEKLFF
TRBJ2-7,-,TRBV6-1,-,TGTGCCAGCAGTGAAGGGGGCTGGGGCCAGAGCTCCTACGAGCAGTACTTC,CASSEGGWGQSSYEQYF
TRBJ2-3,TRBD2,TRBV30,-,TGTGCCTGGAGTCACGGGACTAGCCTCACAGATACGCAGTATTTT,CAWSHGTSLTDTQYF
TRBJ2-1,TRBD2,TRBV7-6,-,TGTGCCAGCAGCCGCCAAGCGGGAGGGTTCAATGAGCAGTTCTTC,CASSRQAGGFNEQFF
TRBJ1-1,TRBD1,TRBV19,few,TGTGCCAGTAGTCCCCGACAGGGGGGGACCACCCAGACTGAAGCTTTCTTT,CASSPRQGGTTQTEAFF
TRBJ1-1,-,TRBV5-1,-,TGCGCCAGCAGTCTTTTGGGAGGCTTAGGCACTGAAGCTTTCTTT,CASSLLGGLGTEAFF
TRBJ1-1,-,TRBV15,-,TGTGCCACCAGCAGAGATCTGGCGGGGACTGAAGCTTTCTTT,CATSRDLAGTEAFF
TRBJ1-5,-,TRBV28,-,TGTGCCATCCAAGCGGTTTTGAGCAATCAGCCCCAGCATTTT,CAIQAVLSNQPQHF
TRBJ1-2,-,TRBV9,-,TGTGCCAGCAGCGTAGGGAAAGGGCCCAGGGGCGGCTATGGCTACACCTTC,CASSVGKGPRGGYGYTF
TRBJ1-5,-,TRBV6-2/TRBV6-3,-,TGTGCCAGCAGCCCCGGGTTTCAGCCCCAGCATTTT,CASSPGFQPQHF
TRBJ2-5,-,TRBV6-1,-,TGTGCCAGCAGTGAGGGCGTGCAAGAGACCCAGTACTTC,CASSEGVQETQYF
TRBJ1-3,TRBD1,TRBV5-6,-,TGTGCCAGCAGCTTTCCTCACAGGGGCTGCCGAAACACCATATATTTT,CASSFPHRGCRNTIYF
TRBJ1-6,-,TRBV4-1,-,TGCGCCAGCAGTCTACAGAGCTCCTATAATTCACCCCTCCACTTT,CASSLQSSYNSPLHF
TRBJ1-4,-,TRBV27,-,TGTGCCAGCAGTTTAAGGCAGGGGCGGGAAAAACTGTTTTTT,CASSLRQGREKLFF
TRBJ1-4,TRBD1,TRBV19,-,TGTGCCAGTAGTATATCCCGGGACAGGCGTGAAAAACTGTTTTTT,CASSISRDRREKLFF